The 20 T cell receptor beta chains reported below all come from one sample, sequenced in a study of T cell responses to AZD1222 COVID-19 vaccine (dated by TCRdb to the early 2020s). Read against the paper, the sample's time point label means: about 28 days (+/-7) after the second vaccine dose. The method was the immunoSEQ multiplex PCR assay. This is the immuneACCESS table as TCRdb keeps it, with only in-frame sequences that have V and J called. A part of the clones is gone; compared with another copy, unresolved V genes explain less than half, and the rest is unexplained. The sample contains roughly 140,000 clones, about 91% of them found a single time. About 10% of the sample lies in the top ten. The starting material was peripheral blood, obtained 28 days after the second AZD1222 dose. These receptors originate from an adult who received the AZD1222 COVID-19 vaccine.

This clone was seen just once. The chain has TRBV4-1 and TRBJ2-5; 7 bases are shared with TRBD2. The CDR3 has 16 residues. In germline, CDR1 is MGHRA, CDR2 YSYEKL. V shed 1 base, J shed 2 bases, and the junction held 7 bases outside the gene matches. The CDR3 sequence is CASSQVGGGVQETQYF. As DNA, the CDR3 is TGCGCCAGCAGCCAAGTTGGGGGAGGGGTACAAGAGACCCAGTACTTC.

This clone was picked up one time. V usage is TRBV2 and J usage is TRBJ1-5, with a tentative D call TRBD1 (5 bases). Germline V gene sequence: CDR1 SNHLY, CDR2 FYNNEI. The CDR3 extends over 13 amino acids. With 8 bases removed from V and 2 bases from J, the gap between germline ends came to 10 bases. The CDR3 DNA is TGTGCCAGCCGGGGGGGTGGCAATCAGCCCCAGCATTTT. Encoded protein: CASRGGGNQPQHF.

This chain uses TRBV14 with TRBJ1-2; 8 nucleotides line up with TRBD1. V was pared by 4 bases and J by 0 bases, with 7 bases of the junction left unmatched. The CDR3 extends over 16 amino acids. Germline loops: CDR1 SGHDN, CDR2 FVKESK. The CDR3 nucleotides read TGTGCCAGCAGCCGGGTTGGACAGGGAGCTAACTATGGCTACACCTTC. Protein product: CASSRVGQGANYGYTF.

To note about this clone: One junction end does not reproduce the germline sequence, and a read error may be involved. The chain combines TRBV4-3 with TRBJ1-4, with TRBD1 matching 9 bases. CDR1 LGHNA and CDR2 YSLEER come from the germline V gene. The CDR3 loop spans 14 amino acids. In DNA, the CDR3 is TGCGCCAGCGGCCACCGGGACAGGGATGAAAAACTGTTTTTT. Translating it yields CASGHRDRDEKLFF.

The chain joins TRBV5-1 to TRBJ1-1; D is uncertain. V dropped 4 bases and J dropped 2 bases, with 6 bases sitting between them. CDR3 length: 12 residues. The germline V gene has CDR1 SGHRS and CDR2 YFSETQ. The CDR3 here is CASSPDNTEAFF. As DNA, the CDR3 is TGCGCCAGCAGCCCTGACAACACTGAAGCTTTCTTT.

The chain joins TRBV24-1 to TRBJ2-2; no definite D call. The germline V and J ends were trimmed by 5 bases and 1 base, with 4 bases remaining between them. CDR3 size: 13 residues. Per germline, CDR1 KGHDR and CDR2 SFDVKD. For the CDR3, the DNA is TGTGCCACCAGTGCCGGGAACACCGGGGAGCTGTTTTTT. It encodes CATSAGNTGELFF.

The sample holds many counts of this clone. The J gene is TRBJ1-1, the V gene TRBV19; no reliable D call. V lost 3 bases, J lost 2 bases, and 10 bases lay in between. CDR1 and CDR2 from the germline V gene are LNHDA and SQIVND (reference sequence). The CDR3 spans 14 residues. CDR3 in DNA: TGTGCCAGTAGTATGCAAGAGTTCAACACTGAAGCTTTCTTT. Encoded protein: CASSMQEFNTEAFF.

This clone was seen more than once but under ten times. The V and J genes are TRBV2 and TRBJ1-1; D unresolved. The CDR3 contains 11 residues. Germline V gives CDR1 SNHLY, CDR2 FYNNEI. The V gene lost 8 bases and the J gene lost 3 bases, with 7 bases spanning the gap. The CDR3 sequence: CASFLDTEAFF. The CDR3, as DNA: TGTGCCAGCTTCTTAGACACTGAAGCTTTCTTT.

The chain has TRBV6-2 or TRBV6-3 and TRBJ2-7; D gene ambiguous. Per the germline V gene, CDR1 is MNHEY and CDR2 is SVGEGT. The V end lost 5 bases, the J end lost 3 bases, and 8 bases lay between the germline ends. This CDR3 contains 12 residues. CDR3 in DNA: TGTGCCAGCAGTGGGGTCTTCTACGAGCAGTACGTC. It codes for CASSGVFYEQYV.

The chain recombines TRBV6-5 with TRBJ1-6; D perhaps matches TRBD1 (5 bases). Germline CDR1 and CDR2: MNHEY and SVGAGI. This CDR3 is 16 amino acids long. V lost 0 bases and J lost 7, with 13 bases in between. CDR3 protein: CASSYSKGKKNSPLHF. CDR3 DNA: TGTGCCAGCAGTTACTCGAAGGGGAAGAAGAATTCACCCCTCCACTTT.

This chain joins TRBV19 and TRBJ1-6; no clear D gene. Trimming left V 5 bases short and J 6 bases short, with 5 bases between. The CDR3 runs to 12 residues. CDR1 is LNHDA and CDR2 is SQIVND in the germline V gene (reference sequence). The CDR3 is CASSGSNSPLHF. As DNA, the CDR3 is TGTGCCAGTAGTGGAAGTAATTCACCCCTCCACTTT. The full variable domain, rest sourced from reference TRBV19 and TRBJ1-6, is DGGITQSPKYLFRKEGQNVTLSCEQNLNHDAMYWYRQDPGQGLRLIYYSQIVNDFQKGDIAEGYSVSREKKESFPLTVTSAQKNPTAFYLCASSGSNSPLHFGNGTRLTVT.

The rearrangement joins TRBV7-3 to TRBJ1-4; 7 positions agree with TRBD1. The CDR3 extends over 15 amino acids. The germline V gene has CDR1 SGHTA and CDR2 FQGTGA. V shed 6 bases, J shed 4 bases, and the junction held 8 bases outside the gene matches. As DNA, the CDR3 is TGTGCCAGCAGGTCCGGGACAGACTTTAATGAAAAACTGTTTTTT. This translates into CASRSGTDFNEKLFF.

The chain recombines TRBV3-1 (or the pseudogene TRBV3-2) with TRBJ1-4, with D maybe TRBD1 (5 bases). The V gene lost 6 bases and the J gene lost 6 bases, with 14 bases spanning the gap. Germline V gene data show CDR1 as LGHDT and CDR2 as YNNKEL (reference sequence). The CDR3 length is 14 residues. Here the CDR3 DNA reads TGTGCCAGCAGTAGATCCGGGACCCATGAAAAACTGTTTTTT. Translation: CASSRSGTHEKLFF.

This clone showed up just once. The chain carries TRBV6-5 and TRBJ2-5; D call uncertain. CDR1 and CDR2 from the germline V gene are MNHEY and SVGAGI. Trimming removed 7 bases from V and 1 base from J, with 13 bases in between. The CDR3 loop spans 14 amino acids. This chain's CDR3 is CASNPIMVQETQYF. DNA for the CDR3: TGTGCCAGCAACCCGATAATGGTCCAAGAGACCCAGTACTTC.

This clone is a singleton in its sample. This chain links TRBV2 with TRBJ1-2, with D tentatively TRBD1 (6 bases). V lost 6 bases and J lost 1, with 21 bases in between. This CDR3 spans 17 amino acids. Germline-derived CDR1 and CDR2 are SNHLY and FYNNEI. This CDR3 reads CASRNILQGRFNYGYTF. CDR3 nucleotides: TGTGCCAGCAGAAATATTTTACAGGGTCGATTTAACTATGGCTACACCTTC.

V gene TRBV19 combines with J gene TRBJ1-2; 10 bases match TRBD1. The germline V gene encodes CDR1 LNHDA and CDR2 SQIVND (reference sequence). The CDR3 has 15 residues. V was pared by 4 bases and J by 0 bases, with 2 bases of the junction left unmatched. The CDR3 protein is CASSTDRGTNYGYTF. The CDR3, as DNA: TGTGCCAGTAGTACGGACAGGGGGACTAACTATGGCTACACCTTC.

The chain couples TRBV5-1 to TRBJ1-2, with a weak D call TRBD1 (5 bases). CDR3 length equals 17 residues. The V gene's germline CDR1 is SGHRS and CDR2 YFSETQ. V lost 0 bases and J lost 5, with 20 bases in between. The CDR3 coding sequence is TGCGCCAGCAGCTTGGCCGGGGCAGGGCGTAGTAGTTATGGCTACACCTTC. Protein product: CASSLAGAGRSSYGYTF. The full variable domain, completed using reference TRBV5-1 and TRBJ1-2, is KAGVTQTPRYLIKTRGQQVTLSCSPISGHRSVSWYQQTPGQGLQFLFEYFSETQRNKGNFPGRFSGRQFSNSRSEMNVSTLELGDSALYLCASSLAGAGRSSYGYTFGSGTRLTVV.

This chain joins TRBV27 and TRBJ1-2; D gene uncertain. The germline gives CDR1 MNHEY, CDR2 SMNVEV (reference sequence). Deletions cut 6 bases from V and 5 bases from J, with 16 bases between. The CDR3 is made up of 14 amino acids. CDR3: CASRPGMLTYGYTF. CDR3 coding DNA: TGTGCCAGCAGGCCAGGCATGCTGACTTATGGCTACACCTTC.

The CDR3 sequence: CASSQDLREAFF. The CDR3 bases are TGTGCCAGCAGCCAAGATCTACGCGAAGCTTTCTTT. The V gene is TRBV3-1 (or the pseudogene TRBV3-2), the J gene TRBJ1-1, with D unclear. V shed 0 bases and J shed 8 bases, with 7 bases lying between them. The CDR3 consists of 12 residues. The germline gives CDR1 LGHDT, CDR2 YNNKEL (reference sequence).

The CDR3 DNA follows: TGTGCCAGTATAGGACCCTCGGAGGGGGCCAACGTCCTGACTTTC. Translating it yields CASIGPSEGANVLTF. The rearrangement links TRBV19 to TRBJ2-6, with D uncertain. The V end lost 7 bases, the J end lost 4 bases, and 14 bases lay between the germline ends. In germline, CDR1 is LNHDA, CDR2 SQIVND (reference sequence). The CDR3 has 15 residues.